The clone carrying this TCR beta chain was seen just once. This entry belongs to a study of blood T cell repertoires in COVID-19. Whole-study context: Some COVID-19 samples were acute and others convalescent; all came from the United States, Italy and Spain. From T cells, B-cell-depleted T cells, or PBMCs came the material, which was cDNA or gDNA.

Original processing methods: Amplifying reference gene primers gave estimates of nucleated cell counts. TCRdb's table, derived via immunoSEQ multiplex PCR, lists solely in-frame clones and lacks some. V, J and clone size are those of that table, while D and trimming were read from the DNA. This sample has roughly 220,000 clones, with about 80% found just once. Germline V lookup: CDR1 MRHNA, CDR2 SNTAGT. The germline V and J ends were trimmed by 6 bases and 0 bases, with 11 bases remaining between them. The CDR3 sequence is 14 residues long. The clonotype was recovered from a woman aged 60-75 years with acute or convalescent COVID-19. The source material was peripheral blood. The gene calls are TRBV6-4 and TRBJ1-1, with D possibly TRBD1 on 5 matching bases. CDR3 amino acids: CASRAGHMNTEAFF. The CDR3 nucleotides read TGTGCCAGCAGAGCTGGACACATGAACACTGAAGCTTTCTTT.